Shown below are 15 T cell receptor beta chains from a single sample sequenced in a study of OX40 agonist ivuxolimab in advanced cancers. Sequenced by immunoSEQ multiplex PCR; TCRdb stores in-frame clones only, minus some. The sample holds roughly 100,000 clones; about 92% are singletons and the top ten take about 0.3%. The specimen was CD4+ or CD8+ T cells sorted from blood, collected in a trial of the OX40 agonist ivuxolimab. These receptors originate from an adult with an advanced solid tumor such as melanoma, head and neck, liver or kidney cancer.

This sequence joins TRBV27 and TRBJ2-2, with D unclear. This CDR3 contains 14 residues. Germline V gene sequence: CDR1 MNHEY, CDR2 SMNVEV (reference sequence). The ends were cut back, 5 bases at V and 2 bases at J, with 9 bases in the middle. The CDR3 DNA sequence: TGTGCCAGCAGTGATCGCAGAAACACCGGGGAGCTGTTTTTT. Amino acid sequence: CASSDRRNTGELFF.

The J gene is TRBJ1-2, the V gene TRBV7-2; 7 positions match TRBD1. Trimming cost V 3 bases and J 8 bases; bases outside gene matches: 15. The CDR3 is 16 amino acids. Germline loops: CDR1 SGHTA, CDR2 FQGNSA. The CDR3 DNA follows: TGTGCCAGCAGCTTCGCGGGGTCGAGGGGGCGAAAGGGCTACACCTTC. Amino acids: CASSFAGSRGRKGYTF. Looking up the rest from reference TRBV7-2 and TRBJ1-2 gives the full variable domain: GAGVSQSPSNKVTEKGKDVELRCDPISGHTALYWYRQSLGQGLEFLIYFQGNSAPDKSGLPSDRFSAERTGGSVSTLTIQRTQQEDSAVYLCASSFAGSRGRKGYTFGSGTRLTVV.

This chain joins TRBV19 and TRBJ1-6, with 11 bases aligning to TRBD1. Losses at the gene ends were 3 bases for V and 11 bases for J; bases not matched to a gene: 6. The V gene's germline CDR1 is LNHDA and CDR2 SQIVND (reference sequence). The CDR3 sequence is 15 residues long. CDR3 protein: CASSIAGTGGPPLHF. The CDR3 nucleotides are TGTGCCAGTAGTATTGCCGGGACAGGGGGACCACCCCTCCACTTT.

The J gene is TRBJ2-1, the V gene TRBV6-1; a weak D match, TRBD2 (6 bases). There are 15 residues in the CDR3. V was clipped by 2 bases and J by 7 bases, with 15 bases between them. CDR1 and CDR2 (germline): MNHNS, SASEGT. This CDR3 reads CASSEQGGVVNEQFF. The CDR3 DNA reads as TGTGCCAGCAGTGAACAGGGAGGTGTAGTTAATGAGCAGTTCTTC.

This chain joins TRBV7-6 and TRBJ1-3; D is undetermined. CDR1 is SGHVS and CDR2 is FNYEAQ in the germline V gene. The CDR3 totals 16 residues. Trimming shortened V by 5 bases and J by 0 bases, and 14 bases separated the two germline ends. The CDR3 bases are TGTGCCAGCAGCGCCCACAGCCCGAGCTCTGGAAACACCATATATTTT. Its protein is CASSAHSPSSGNTIYF.

The gene calls are TRBV20-1 and TRBJ2-3; no reliable D call. Trimming stripped 5 bases from V and 5 bases from J, with 5 bases between. The length of the CDR3 is 10 residues. Per the germline V gene, CDR1 is DFQATT and CDR2 is SNEGSKA (reference sequence). CDR3: CSASKDTQYF. The CDR3 DNA sequence: TGCAGTGCTTCCAAAGATACGCAGTATTTT.

This clone was counted only a few times. The chain is built from TRBV9 and TRBJ2-1; D call uncertain. From germline, CDR1 is SGDLS and CDR2 YYNGEE. The ends were cut back, 0 bases at V and 4 bases at J, with 14 bases in the middle. CDR3 size: 16 residues. CDR3 in DNA: TGTGCCAGCAGCGTAGCATCGGCGATCCCGTACAATGAGCAGTTCTTC. Protein sequence: CASSVASAIPYNEQFF.

This clone was seen only once. The CDR3 loop reads CASSYSQGAGGYTF. CDR3 sequence (DNA): TGTGCCAGCAGTTACTCACAGGGGGCTGGTGGCTACACCTTC. This chain uses TRBV6-5 with TRBJ1-2; 9 bases agree with TRBD1. Looked up from germline, CDR1 is MNHEY and CDR2 is SVGAGI. This CDR3 comprises 14 residues. The V gene end was trimmed by 0 bases and the J gene end by 7 bases; junction bases not matched to a gene: 3.

The rearrangement joins TRBV4-3 to TRBJ1-5, with TRBD1 as a possible D gene (6 bases). The CDR3 covers 13 residues. CDR1 and CDR2 from the germline V gene are LGHNA and YSLEER. Trimming took 4 bases from V and 5 from J, leaving 9 bases between them. CDR3: CASSRWTDQPQHF. As DNA, the CDR3 is TGCGCCAGCAGCCGGTGGACAGATCAGCCCCAGCATTTT.

This chain joins TRBV19 and TRBJ1-5; D is possibly TRBD1 (5 bases). The CDR3 runs 14 residues. Germline V CDR1 and CDR2: LNHDA, SQIVND (reference sequence). Between the trimmed V and J ends, which lost 10 bases and 4 bases, there was a span of 17 bases. As DNA, the CDR3 is TGTGCCACGTCTAGGGGAAGTAGTAATCAGCCCCAGCATTTT. Residues: CATSRGSSNQPQHF.

The chain combines TRBV6-6 with TRBJ1-5; no firm D call. Germline lookup yields CDR1 MNHNY and CDR2 SVGAGI (reference sequence). The CDR3 is 13 residues long. Trimming stripped 7 bases from V and 4 bases from J, with 11 bases between. The CDR3 sequence is CASNARANQPQHF. The DNA of the CDR3 is TGTGCCAGCAATGCAAGGGCGAATCAGCCCCAGCATTTT.

V and J are TRBV29-1 and TRBJ2-7; the D gene is possibly TRBD2 (5 bases). Per the germline V gene, CDR1 is SQVTM and CDR2 is ANQGSEA. The CDR3 covers 11 residues. The V end was cut by 8 bases, the J end by 5 bases, with 13 bases between. The DNA for the CDR3 is TGCAGCCCAGAAGGAGGCCACGAGCAGTACGTC. Its translation is CSPEGGHEQYV.

This clone showed up just once. The V call is TRBV7-9, the J call TRBJ2-7; 10 bases are shared with TRBD1. The length of the CDR3 is 15 residues. V was clipped by 5 bases and J by 2 bases; unmatched bases: 6. CDR1 and CDR2 (germline): SEHNR, FQNEAQ (reference sequence). CDR3 amino acids: CASSTGQGWTYEQYV. CDR3 in DNA: TGTGCCAGCAGCACGGGACAGGGGTGGACCTACGAGCAGTACGTC.

V gene TRBV4-3 combines with J gene TRBJ2-1, with TRBD1 identical over 11 bases. With 3 bases clipped from V and 3 bases from J, the junction kept 19 bases outside the gene matches. There are 21 residues in the CDR3. Germline assignment: CDR1 LGHNA and CDR2 YSLEER. CDR3 bases: TGCGCCAGCAGCCACGACCACGGACAGGGGGCCGGAGCGGGAGGCTACAATGAGCAGTTCTTC. Its protein is CASSHDHGQGAGAGGYNEQFF.

The CDR3 DNA follows: TGTGCCAGCAATTCGGGAAGTCAGCCCCAGCATTTT. Translated, it gives CASNSGSQPQHF. The chain links TRBV28 to TRBJ1-5; unclear D gene. The CDR3 sequence is 12 residues long. Trimming pared 7 bases from V and 6 bases from J, leaving 10 bases between. Germline assignment: CDR1 MDHEN and CDR2 SYDVKM.